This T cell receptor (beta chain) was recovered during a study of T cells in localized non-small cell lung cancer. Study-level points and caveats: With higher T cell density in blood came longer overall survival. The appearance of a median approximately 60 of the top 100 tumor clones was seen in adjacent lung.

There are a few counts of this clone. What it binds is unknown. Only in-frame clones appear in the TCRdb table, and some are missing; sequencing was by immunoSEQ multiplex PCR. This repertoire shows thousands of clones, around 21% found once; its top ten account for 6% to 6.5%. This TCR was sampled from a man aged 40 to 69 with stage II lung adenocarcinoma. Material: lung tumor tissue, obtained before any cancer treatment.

CDR3 sequence reads: CASSVESTDTQYF. The DNA of the CDR3 is TGTGCCAGCAGTGTAGAGAGCACAGATACGCAGTATTTT. This chain connects TRBV6-8 to TRBJ2-3; D is ambiguous. The CDR3 spans 13 residues. V was cut by 5 bases and J by 0 bases, with 6 bases left in between. Germline V gives CDR1 MNHGY, CDR2 SAAAGT.